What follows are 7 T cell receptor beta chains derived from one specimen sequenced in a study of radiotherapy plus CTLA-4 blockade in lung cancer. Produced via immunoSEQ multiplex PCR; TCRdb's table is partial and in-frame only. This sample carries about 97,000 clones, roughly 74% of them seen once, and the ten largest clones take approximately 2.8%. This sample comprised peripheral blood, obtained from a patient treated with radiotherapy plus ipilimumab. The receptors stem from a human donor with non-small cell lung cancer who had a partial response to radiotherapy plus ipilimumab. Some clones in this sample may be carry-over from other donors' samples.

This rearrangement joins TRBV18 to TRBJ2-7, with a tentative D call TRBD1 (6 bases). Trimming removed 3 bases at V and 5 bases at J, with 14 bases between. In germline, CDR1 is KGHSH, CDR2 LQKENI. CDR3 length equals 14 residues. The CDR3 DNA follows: TGTGCCAGCTCACCGAACCAACAGGGAAACGAGCAGTACTTC. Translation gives CASSPNQQGNEQYF. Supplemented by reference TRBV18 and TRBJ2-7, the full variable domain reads NAGVMQNPRHLVRRRGQEARLRCSPMKGHSHVYWYRQLPEEGLKFMVYLQKENIIDESGMPKERFSAEFPKEGPSILRIQQVVRGDSAAYFCASSPNQQGNEQYFGPGTRLTVT.

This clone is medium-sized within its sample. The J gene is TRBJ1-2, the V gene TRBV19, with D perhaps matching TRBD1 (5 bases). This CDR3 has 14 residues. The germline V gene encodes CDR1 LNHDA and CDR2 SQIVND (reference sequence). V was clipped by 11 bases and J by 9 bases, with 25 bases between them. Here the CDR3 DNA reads TGTGCCGCCGGTAGGCAGGGATTTTCCGGGCGCTACACCTTC. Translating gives CAAGRQGFSGRYTF.

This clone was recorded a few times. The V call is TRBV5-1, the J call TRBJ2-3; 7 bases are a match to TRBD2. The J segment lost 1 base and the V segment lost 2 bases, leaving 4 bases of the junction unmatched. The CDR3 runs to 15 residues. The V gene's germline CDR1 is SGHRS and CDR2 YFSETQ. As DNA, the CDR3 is TGCGCCAGCAGCTTACAAAGCGGGGGCACAGATACGCAGTATTTT. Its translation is CASSLQSGGTDTQYF. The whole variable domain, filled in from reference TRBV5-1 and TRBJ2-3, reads KAGVTQTPRYLIKTRGQQVTLSCSPISGHRSVSWYQQTPGQGLQFLFEYFSETQRNKGNFPGRFSGRQFSNSRSEMNVSTLELGDSALYLCASSLQSGGTDTQYFGPGTRLTVL.

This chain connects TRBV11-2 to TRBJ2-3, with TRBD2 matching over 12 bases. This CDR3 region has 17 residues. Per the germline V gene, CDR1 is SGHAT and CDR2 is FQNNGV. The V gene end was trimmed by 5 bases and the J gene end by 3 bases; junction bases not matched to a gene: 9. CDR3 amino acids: CASSQRSSGGETDTQYF. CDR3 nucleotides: TGTGCCAGCAGCCAGCGGTCTAGCGGGGGGGAAACAGATACGCAGTATTTT.

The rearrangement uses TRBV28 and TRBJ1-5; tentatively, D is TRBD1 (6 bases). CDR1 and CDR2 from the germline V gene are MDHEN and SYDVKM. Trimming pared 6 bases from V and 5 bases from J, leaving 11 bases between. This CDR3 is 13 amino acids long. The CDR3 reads CASSLGGHQPQHF. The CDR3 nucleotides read TGTGCCAGCAGCTTGGGGGGGCATCAGCCCCAGCATTTT.

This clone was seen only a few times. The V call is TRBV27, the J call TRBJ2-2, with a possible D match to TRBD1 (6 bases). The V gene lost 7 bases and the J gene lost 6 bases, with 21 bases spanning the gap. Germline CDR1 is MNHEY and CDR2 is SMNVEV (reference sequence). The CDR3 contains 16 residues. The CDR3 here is CASKSPLGGQSGELFF. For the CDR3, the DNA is TGTGCCAGCAAGTCCCCGCTAGGGGGTCAGTCCGGGGAGCTGTTTTTT.

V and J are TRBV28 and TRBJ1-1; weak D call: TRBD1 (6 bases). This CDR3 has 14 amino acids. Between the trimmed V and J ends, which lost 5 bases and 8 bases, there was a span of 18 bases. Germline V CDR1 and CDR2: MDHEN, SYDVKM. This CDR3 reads CASSIVRGVSEAFF. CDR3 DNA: TGTGCCAGCAGTATCGTCAGGGGAGTGTCGGAAGCTTTCTTT. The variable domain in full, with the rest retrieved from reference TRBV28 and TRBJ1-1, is DVKVTQSSRYLVKRTGEKVFLECVQDMDHENMFWYRQDPGLGLRLIYFSYDVKMKEKGDIPEGYSVSREKKERFSLILESASTNQTSMYLCASSIVRGVSEAFFGQGTRLTVV.